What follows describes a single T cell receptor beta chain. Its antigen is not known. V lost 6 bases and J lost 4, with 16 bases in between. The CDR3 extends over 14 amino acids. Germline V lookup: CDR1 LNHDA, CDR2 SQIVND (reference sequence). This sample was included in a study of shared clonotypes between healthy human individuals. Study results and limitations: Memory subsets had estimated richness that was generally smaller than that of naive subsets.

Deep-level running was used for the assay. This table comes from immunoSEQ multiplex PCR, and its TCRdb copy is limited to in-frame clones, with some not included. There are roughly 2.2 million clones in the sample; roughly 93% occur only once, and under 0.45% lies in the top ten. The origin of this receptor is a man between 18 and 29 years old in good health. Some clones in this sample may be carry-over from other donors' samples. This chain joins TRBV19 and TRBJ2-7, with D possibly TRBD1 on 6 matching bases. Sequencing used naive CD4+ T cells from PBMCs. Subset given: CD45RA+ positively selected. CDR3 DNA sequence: TGTGCCAGTAGCCGGAGAGCAGGGGAATACGAGCAGTACTTC. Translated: CASSRRAGEYEQYF. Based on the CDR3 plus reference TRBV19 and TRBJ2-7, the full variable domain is DGGITQSPKYLFRKEGQNVTLSCEQNLNHDAMYWYRQDPGQGLRLIYYSQIVNDFQKGDIAEGYSVSREKKESFPLTVTSAQKNPTAFYLCASSRRAGEYEQYFGPGTRLTVT.